These T cell receptor beta chains were read from a single sample in a study of patients and donors after allogeneic stem cell transplantation. TCRdb re-called the RT-PCR reads through MiXCR, storing one row per CDR3 protein. Counted here are about 4,200 distinct CDR3 sequences, about 15% occurring once; the ten biggest clones make up roughly 70%. The source material was blood, either unsorted or a sorted T cell fraction (not recorded which). The receptor source for this set is a human donor who was either an allogeneic HSCT recipient or a stem cell or donor lymphocyte infusion donor (not recorded which). It is not recorded whose cells these are; they may come from a transplant donor. Each CDR3 is given with its conserved first and last residue. A D gene is named only where the DNA matches it firmly. Clone size is given for some rows only: seen once, a few or many times, or a class if the clone is expanded.

J gene,D gene,V gene,clone size,CDR3 DNA,CDR3 protein
TRBJ2-7,.,TRBV25-1,.,TGTGCCAGCAGTGATTGGTTAGGGTACGAGCAGTACTTC,CASSDWLGYEQYF
TRBJ2-3,TRBD2,TRBV5-1,many,TGCGCCAGCAGCCTTGGGACTAGCGGGGGGGCCGTAGATACGCAGTATTTT,CASSLGTSGGAVDTQYF
TRBJ2-3,TRBD1,TRBV10-3,.,TGTGCCATCAACAGGGGGGATACGCAGTATTTT,CAINRGDTQYF
TRBJ2-1,.,TRBV27,once,TGTGCCAGCAGTTTAAGTCGACAGACTTACAATGAGCAGTTCTTC,CASSLSRQTYNEQFF
TRBJ1-4,TRBD1,TRBV25-1,many,TGTGCCAGCACCGGGACAGGAAGGGAAAAACTGTTTTTT,CASTGTGREKLFF
TRBJ2-2,.,TRBV18,few,TGTGCCAGCTCACCGTATCGACAGGAACTAACCGGGGAGCTGTTTTTT,CASSPYRQELTGELFF
TRBJ2-5,TRBD2,TRBV4-2,.,TGTGCCAGCAGCCGGGGGACTAGCGGCCAAGAGACCCAGTACTTC,CASSRGTSGQETQYF
TRBJ1-1,TRBD1,TRBV6-5,few,TGTGCCAGCAGCCTCAGGGGGACTGAAGCTTTCTTT,CASSLRGTEAFF
TRBJ1-1,.,TRBV3-1,many,TGTGCCAGCAGCCAGACGACGGCCACTGAAGCTTTCTTT,CASSQTTATEAFF
TRBJ2-6,.,TRBV28,many,TGTGCCAGCAGTCCCGGGACAAACGGGGCCAACGTCCTGACTTTC,CASSPGTNGANVLTF
TRBJ2-7,TRBD2,TRBV6-2/TRBV6-3,many,TGTGCCAGCAGTCACCGGACTAGCGGCGCCTTCAGCCGCAACGAGCAGTACTTC,CASSHRTSGAFSRNEQYF
TRBJ1-2,TRBD1,TRBV20-1,once,TGCAGTGCTACTTCCGGACAGGGAGGGTATTGCTACACCTTC,CSATSGQGGYCYTF
TRBJ1-4,TRBD1,TRBV18,few,TGTGCCAGCTCACCTGTCTACCTCGGGACAGGCGGAGAAAAACTGTTTTTT,CASSPVYLGTGGEKLFF
TRBJ1-4,.,TRBV5-6,many,TGTGCCAGCAGCTTGTCTCCAGGTATTCGTGAAAAACTGTTTTTT,CASSLSPGIREKLFF
TRBJ2-2,TRBD2,TRBV6-5,large,TGTGCCAGCAGTAGGACTAGGGACACCGGGGAGCTGTTTTTT,CASSRTRDTGELFF
TRBJ2-3,TRBD1,TRBV27,many,TGTGCCAGCAGTTCTTCCACAGGGGGATACACAGATACGCAGTATTTT,CASSSSTGGYTDTQYF
TRBJ1-1,.,TRBV19,few,TGTGCCAGTAGTATAGACAGGGCCAGCACTGAAGCTTTCTTT,CASSIDRASTEAFF
TRBJ1-1,.,TRBV29-1,few,TGCAGCGGCGGGGACACTGAAGCTTTCTTT,CSGGDTEAFF
TRBJ2-1,.,TRBV20-1,many,TGCAGTGCTAGAGAGTCTGGCATCCTCTACAATGAGCAGTTCTTC,CSARESGILYNEQFF
TRBJ2-7,.,TRBV5-6,once,TGTGCCAGCAGCTTTGCACAGGGTGGACACGAGCAGTACTTC,CASSFAQGGHEQYF